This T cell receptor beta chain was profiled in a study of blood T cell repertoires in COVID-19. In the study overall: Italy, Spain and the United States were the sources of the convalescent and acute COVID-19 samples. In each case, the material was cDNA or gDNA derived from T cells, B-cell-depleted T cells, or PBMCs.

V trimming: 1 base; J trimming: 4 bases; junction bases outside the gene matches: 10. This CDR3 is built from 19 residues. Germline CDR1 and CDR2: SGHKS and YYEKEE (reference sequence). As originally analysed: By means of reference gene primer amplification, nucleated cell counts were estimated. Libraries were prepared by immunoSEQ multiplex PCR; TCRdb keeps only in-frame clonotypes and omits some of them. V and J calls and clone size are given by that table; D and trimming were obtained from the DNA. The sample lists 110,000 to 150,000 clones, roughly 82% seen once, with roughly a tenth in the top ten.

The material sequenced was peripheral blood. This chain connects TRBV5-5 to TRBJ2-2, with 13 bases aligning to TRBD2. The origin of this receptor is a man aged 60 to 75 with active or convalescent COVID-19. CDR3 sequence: CASSLRTSGRASGTGELFF. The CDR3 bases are TGTGCCAGCAGCTTGCGCACTAGCGGGAGGGCCTCTGGCACCGGGGAGCTGTTTTTT.